This note documents a single TCR beta chain sequence. This sample was included in a study of blood T cell repertoires in COVID-19. Background on the study: Sites in the United States, Italy and Spain provided acute and convalescent COVID-19 samples. Sample material is recorded as cDNA or gDNA derived from T cells, B-cell-depleted T cells, or PBMCs.

Germline assignment: CDR1 GTSNPN and CDR2 SVGIG (reference sequence). The length of the CDR3 is 13 residues. Deletions cut 0 bases from V and 9 bases from J, with 9 bases between. Methods used by the authors: Cell counts per sample came from amplifying reference gene primers. Method: immunoSEQ multiplex PCR; TCRdb's copy keeps in-frame clones and lacks some. For V, J and clone size, that table is used; D and trimming come from the DNA. The sample records 210,000 or so clones, approximately 90% being singletons. What was sequenced was peripheral blood. This receptor was taken from a woman aged 40 to 50 who had recovered from COVID-19. This sequence joins TRBV30 and TRBJ1-6; TRBD1 is a possible D gene (6 bases). The CDR3 DNA follows: TGTGCCTGGAGTGTTCAGGGGACTTCACCCCTCCACTTT. Translated: CAWSVQGTSPLHF.